Within the sample, the clone carrying this T cell receptor beta chain is large. Its cognate antigen is unknown. Using immunoSEQ multiplex PCR, the repertoire was profiled, and TCRdb retains in-frame clones only, with some absent. The sample records more than 4,000 clones, more than 65% being singletons. The data were obtained in a study of immune evolution from preneoplasia to lung adenocarcinoma. About the research overall: HLA loss of heterozygosity: around 6.5% AIS, about 15% MIA, more than 25% ADC, none AAH. Points from the study as a whole: Clonality was highest in normal lung, lower in later-stage lesions apparently. KRAS-mutant nodules had the highest T cell clonality.

Patients had resection in Japan or China between the mid-2010s and the late 2010s. The specimen sequenced was FFPE minimally invasive lung adenocarcinoma tissue. The origin of this receptor is a person between 50 and 70 years old with lung adenocarcinoma.

CDR3 in DNA: TGTGCCAGCAGCCTTGCGTCGCCCGAGCAGTACTTC. As protein: CASSLASPEQYF. The rearrangement links TRBV7-8 to TRBJ2-7, with D unclear. The CDR3 loop spans 12 amino acids. V lost 5 bases and J lost 6, with 11 bases in between. Germline lookup yields CDR1 SGHVS and CDR2 FQNEAQ.